This TCR beta chain originates from a study of control samples from healthy donors and cancer patients. Method: immunoSEQ multiplex PCR; TCRdb's copy keeps in-frame clones and lacks some. The sample records about 110,000 clones, approximately 82% being singletons. V dropped 0 bases and J dropped 5 bases, with 11 bases sitting between them. Germline loops: CDR1 KGHSH, CDR2 LQKENI. This CDR3 comprises 14 residues. The genes are TRBV18 and TRBJ2-7, with D possibly TRBD1 on 6 matching bases. The TCR was taken from a man aged 18 to 30 in good health. The sequencing input was blood. CDR3 bases: TGTGCCAGCTCACCACCAGGACAGAGAGACGAGCAGTACTTC. This sequence encodes CASSPPGQRDEQYF.